Each of the 21 T cell receptor beta chains below was sequenced from the same sample in a study of T cells after yellow fever vaccination. TCRdb processed the 5' RACE reads anew with MiXCR; each CDR3 protein has one entry. The repertoire includes about 230,000 distinct CDR3 sequences, approximately 6.3% of them detected once, and 1% to 1.2% sits in the top ten. Sequenced material: CD4+ T cells sorted from PBMCs, taken on the day of the yellow fever booster vaccination. Every receptor here comes from a man aged 30 to 45 who received the YFV17D yellow fever vaccine.

This chain links TRBV20-1 with TRBJ2-2, with D maybe TRBD1 (6 bases). Germline V gives CDR1 DFQATT, CDR2 SNEGSKA (reference sequence). The CDR3 is 14 amino acids. V gave up 6 bases and J gave up 1 base, with 12 bases separating them. CDR3 DNA sequence: TGCAGTGCCCTGACAGGCCGGAACACCGGGGAGCTGTTTTTT. Protein sequence: CSALTGRNTGELFF.

The V call is TRBV7-2, the J call TRBJ2-7; 10 bases align to TRBD2. Germline V gene data show CDR1 as SGHTA and CDR2 as FQGNSA. J lost 0 bases, V lost 5 bases, and 4 bases had no gene match. The CDR3 covers 15 residues. CDR3 protein: CASSALAGASYEQYF. The CDR3 nucleotides are TGTGCCAGCAGCGCTCTAGCGGGAGCCTCCTACGAGCAGTACTTC.

This clonotype has ten or more counts. The chain joins TRBV4-3 to TRBJ1-3; D is unresolved. The CDR3 sequence is 15 residues long. Trimming stripped 1 base from V and 4 bases from J, with 11 bases between. Per germline, CDR1 LGHNA and CDR2 YSLEER. The CDR3 protein is CASSQGKVAGNTIYF. CDR3 in DNA: TGCGCCAGCAGCCAAGGAAAGGTGGCGGGAAACACCATATATTTT.

This chain uses TRBV5-1 with TRBJ2-3; 7 bases fit TRBD2. The ends lost 5 bases at V and 0 bases at J; junction bases unmatched: 12. Germline assignment: CDR1 SGHRS and CDR2 YFSETQ. The CDR3 loop spans 17 amino acids. This CDR3 is CASRLAGHRTSTDTQYF. CDR3 nucleotides: TGCGCCAGCAGGTTAGCGGGCCACCGAACTAGCACAGATACGCAGTATTTT.

The V gene is TRBV4-3, the J gene TRBJ2-7; D gene unclear. The germline V gene encodes CDR1 LGHNA and CDR2 YSLEER. The CDR3 sequence is 13 residues long. Trimming took 0 bases from V and 5 from J, leaving 8 bases between them. The CDR3 loop reads CASSQEGSHEQYF. Here the CDR3 DNA reads TGCGCCAGCAGCCAAGAGGGGTCCCACGAGCAGTACTTC.

V and J are TRBV5-5 and TRBJ2-5, with D maybe TRBD2 (6 bases). The V gene's germline CDR1 is SGHKS and CDR2 YYEKEE (reference sequence). CDR3 length: 13 residues. With 7 bases removed from V and 5 bases from J, the gap between germline ends came to 15 bases. The DNA for the CDR3 is TGTGCCAGCGCCGCGGGGCTTTTGGAGACCCAGTACTTC. Protein: CASAAGLLETQYF.

The chain carries TRBV5-1 and TRBJ2-3; unclear D gene. Germline V gene lookup returns CDR1 SGHRS and CDR2 YFSETQ. The CDR3 sequence is 9 residues long. V dropped 5 bases and J dropped 10 bases, with 5 bases sitting between them. The CDR3 bases are TGCGCCAGCAGTTACCCGCAGTATTTT. It is translated as CASSYPQYF.

In this sample, this clonotype turned up many times. The chain is built from TRBV27 and TRBJ2-3; D call uncertain. Looked up from germline, CDR1 is MNHEY and CDR2 is SMNVEV (reference sequence). There are 13 residues in the CDR3. Trimming removed 4 bases from V and 1 base from J, with 6 bases in between. CDR3 DNA: TGTGCCAGCAGTTGGTTCCGCACAGATACGCAGTATTTT. The encoded protein is CASSWFRTDTQYF.

Only a few counts were recorded for this clonotype. The V gene is TRBV11-3, the J gene TRBJ2-3; 12 nucleotides align to TRBD2. CDR1 is SGHNT, CDR2 YENEEA, per germline. The ends lost 5 bases at V and 1 base at J; junction bases unmatched: 4. This CDR3 comprises 16 residues. This CDR3 is CASSKRLAGGTDTQYF. CDR3 DNA sequence: TGTGCCAGCAGCAAAAGACTAGCGGGAGGCACAGATACGCAGTATTTT.

This clonotype was observed a few times. A clone one base away is much larger, so this may be a read error. This sequence joins TRBV20-1 and TRBJ2-1; D unclear. Per the germline V gene, CDR1 is DFQATT and CDR2 is SNEGSKA (reference sequence). The CDR3 sequence is 17 residues long. Here the CDR3 reads CCARDRTPAKRRNEQFF. The DNA of the CDR3 is TGCTGTGCTAGAGATAGGACGCCCGCCAAAAGGCGTAATGAGCAGTTCTTC.

V and J are TRBV30 and TRBJ1-1; D may be TRBD1 (5 bases). Germline CDR1 is GTSNPN and CDR2 is SVGIG (reference sequence). The CDR3 totals 14 residues. The V end was cut by 4 bases, the J end by 1 base, with 13 bases between. CDR3 nucleotide sequence: TGTGCCTGGATCCTCGGGACGGCGAACACTGAAGCTTTCTTT. This codes for CAWILGTANTEAFF.

This clonotype was seen a few times. J is TRBJ1-1 and V is TRBV12-3 or TRBV12-4, with D tentatively TRBD1 (5 bases). Trimming shortened V by 7 bases and J by 8 bases, and 14 bases separated the two germline ends. This CDR3 region has 12 residues. The CDR3 sequence is CASTKTGAEAFF. CDR3 in DNA: TGTGCCAGCACCAAAACAGGAGCCGAAGCTTTCTTT.

In the case of this clonotype: Since no conserved phenylalanine or tryptophan closes the CDR3, a read error is the likely cause. V usage is TRBV28 and J usage is TRBJ2-5; 9 nucleotides agree with TRBD1. The CDR3 is made up of 17 amino acids. Germline V gene lookup returns CDR1 MDHEN and CDR2 SYDVKM. Trimming at V came to 6 bases and at J to 0 bases, leaving 11 bases not matched to a gene. CDR3 nucleotide sequence: TGTGCCAGCAGCCCCCCTCGGACAGGGGTGCACCAAGAGACCCAGTACTCC. Translating gives CASSPPRTGVHQETQYS.

This clonotype has a count of ten or more. This sequence joins TRBV6-5 and TRBJ2-3; D is possibly TRBD2 (6 bases). V dropped 0 bases and J dropped 0 bases, with 10 bases sitting between them. Per germline, CDR1 MNHEY and CDR2 SVGAGI. This CDR3 region has 16 residues. This CDR3 reads CASSYSRRESTDTQYF. CDR3 DNA: TGTGCCAGCAGTTACTCTAGGAGGGAGAGCACAGATACGCAGTATTTT.

Ten or more counts support this clonotype. V usage is TRBV30 and J usage is TRBJ1-1; D remains ambiguous. V lost 4 bases to trimming and J lost 1 base, with 10 bases between them. This CDR3 contains 13 residues. Germline V gene data show CDR1 as GTSNPN and CDR2 as SVGIG (reference sequence). CDR3 sequence reads: CAWTKGRNTEAFF. CDR3 DNA sequence: TGTGCCTGGACAAAGGGTCGGAACACTGAAGCTTTCTTT.

This clonotype was observed at least ten times. The gene calls are TRBV5-1 and TRBJ2-7; 8 bases line up with TRBD1. The CDR3 covers 14 residues. Per the germline V gene, CDR1 is SGHRS and CDR2 is YFSETQ. V dropped 2 bases and J dropped 5; count of bases not matched to a gene: 6. CDR3: CASSFGGQGNEQYF. CDR3 DNA: TGCGCCAGCAGCTTTGGTGGACAGGGTAACGAGCAGTACTTC.

This clonotype turned up a few times. This sequence joins TRBV5-5 and TRBJ1-1; D gene uncertain. The CDR3 covers 10 residues. V was clipped by 7 bases and J by 6 bases, with 7 bases between them. Germline V gives CDR1 SGHKS, CDR2 YYEKEE (reference sequence). The CDR3 sequence: CASEESEAFF. DNA for the CDR3: TGTGCCAGCGAGGAGTCTGAAGCTTTCTTT.

The genes are TRBV20-1 and TRBJ1-6; a weak D match, TRBD1 (5 bases). The CDR3 loop spans 14 amino acids. Trimming took 4 bases from V and 4 from J, leaving 11 bases between them. CDR1 DFQATT and CDR2 SNEGSKA come from the germline V gene (reference sequence). CDR3 in amino acids: CSATGASYNSPLHF. In DNA form, the CDR3 reads TGCAGTGCTACCGGGGCTTCGTATAATTCACCCCTCCACTTT.

This clonotype has at least ten counts. This chain connects TRBV5-1 to TRBJ1-4, with a tentative D call TRBD1 (6 bases). The germline V gene encodes CDR1 SGHRS and CDR2 YFSETQ. This CDR3 has 14 amino acids. Trimming took 2 bases from V and 6 from J, leaving 11 bases between them. CDR3 amino acids: CASSFGGPDEKLFF. In DNA, the CDR3 is TGCGCCAGCAGCTTTGGGGGGCCTGATGAAAAACTGTTTTTT.

This clonotype was counted only a few times. The chain combines TRBV5-5 with TRBJ1-2, with D hard to call. The V and J ends lost 2 bases and 8 bases respectively, with 13 bases between them. CDR1 is SGHKS, CDR2 YYEKEE, per germline (reference sequence). The CDR3 has 13 residues. The CDR3: CASSFEPREGYTF. The DNA of the CDR3 is TGTGCCAGCAGCTTCGAGCCTCGTGAAGGCTACACCTTC.

This clonotype was picked up many times. This CDR3 is CASRDGNTDTQYF. Here the CDR3 DNA reads TGTGCCAGCAGGGACGGAAACACAGATACGCAGTATTTT. The chain has TRBV7-2 and TRBJ2-3; D call uncertain. The CDR3 covers 13 residues. The ends were cut back, 6 bases at V and 2 bases at J, with 9 bases in the middle. The germline CDR1 and CDR2 sequences are SGHTA and FQGNSA. The full variable domain, completed using reference TRBV7-2 and TRBJ2-3, is GAGVSQSPSNKVTEKGKDVELRCDPISGHTALYWYRQSLGQGLEFLIYFQGNSAPDKSGLPSDRFSAERTGGSVSTLTIQRTQQEDSAVYLCASRDGNTDTQYFGPGTRLTVL.